Described below is a single T cell receptor (beta chain) sequence and its context. Its matching antigen is unknown. This specimen belongs to a study of cytomegalovirus exposure and HLA in healthy donors. Study-wide findings and caveats: CMV antigen specificity of a few CMV-associated chains was confirmed in vitro. More clonal expansion characterized HLA-associated TCR beta chains than equally common others in a later analysis.

Sampled while nominally healthy, donors likely had unrecorded immune exposures. Germline CDR1 is LNHDA and CDR2 is SQIVND (reference sequence). CDR3 length equals 14 residues. The trim removed 4 bases at V and 3 bases at J, leaving 3 bases unmatched. 60 Vbeta and 13 Jbeta primers were used in PCR. Libraries were prepared by immunoSEQ multiplex PCR; TCRdb keeps only in-frame clonotypes and omits some of them. The sample holds more than 95,000 clones, under 80% seen once. Sequencing was done on a sample of PBMCs. The rearrangement uses TRBV19 and TRBJ2-1; 7 bases fit TRBD2. The sequence derives from a woman between 50 and 59 years old in good health and CMV-seropositive. The CDR3, as DNA: TGTGCCAGTAGTAGGACTAGGGGCTACAATGAGCAGTTCTTC. Encoded protein: CASSRTRGYNEQFF.